The TCR beta chain described here comes from a study of early T cells in non-severe SARS-CoV-2 infection. Study details: Sequenced material consisted of bulk RNA (from unsorted whole blood), and chains were unpaired.

The germline CDR1 and CDR2 sequences are SGHDN and FVKESK. V dropped 5 bases and J dropped 6 bases, with 25 bases sitting between them. CDR3 length: 17 residues. Points from the study as a whole: Private and CD4 specificities were missed by VDJdb matching, skewed to anti-spike CD8.

Separate cDNA molecules each had unique molecular identifiers attached to them. From the 5' RACE reads, TCRdb called clonotypes with MiXCR, one entry per CDR3 protein. The sample consists of about 50,000 distinct CDR3 sequences, about 10% of them appearing once. With respect to this clonotype: What it binds is unknown.

The sequencing input was whole blood. The chain recombines TRBV14 with TRBJ1-1, with a tentative D call TRBD1 (6 bases). This clonotype was obtained from an adult who was a healthcare worker with PCR-confirmed SARS-CoV-2 infection or an uninfected control (not recorded which). Here the CDR3 DNA reads TGTGCCAGCAGCTCTTTCTCAAGGGGGTCAGGGGATGCTGAAGCTTTCTTT. This gives the protein CASSSFSRGSGDAEAFF.